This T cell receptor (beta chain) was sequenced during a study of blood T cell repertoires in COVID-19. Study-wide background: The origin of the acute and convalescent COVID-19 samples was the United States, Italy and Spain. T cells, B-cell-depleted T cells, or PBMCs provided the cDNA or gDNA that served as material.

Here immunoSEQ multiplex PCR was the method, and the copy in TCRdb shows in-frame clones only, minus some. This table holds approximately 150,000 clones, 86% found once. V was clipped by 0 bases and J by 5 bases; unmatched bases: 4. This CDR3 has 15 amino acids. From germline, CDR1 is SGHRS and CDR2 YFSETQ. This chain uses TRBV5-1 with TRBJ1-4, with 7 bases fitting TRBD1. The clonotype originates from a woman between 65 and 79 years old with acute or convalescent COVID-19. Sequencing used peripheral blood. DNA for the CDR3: TGCGCCAGCAGCTTGGGGGGACAGCTAAATGAAAAACTGTTTTTT. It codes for CASSLGGQLNEKLFF.